This T cell receptor (beta chain) derives from a study of T cells in Graves' hyperthyroidism and ophthalmopathy. Study results and limitations: A 13 V-J model separated ophthalmopathy from stable hyperthyroidism.

Amplification of TCR beta CDR3 regions was performed using RNA transcripts as template. A set of HTBI primers served as the primers for a first-round RT-PCR of the TCR CDR3. MiXCR, applied by TCRdb to the multiplex PCR reads, yields one record per CDR3 protein. Altogether some 600,000 distinct CDR3 sequences are present, roughly 14% being singletons, with the ten largest covering more than 4.5%. The CDR3 has 15 amino acids. Per germline, CDR1 SGDLS and CDR2 YYNGEE. The ends lost 6 bases at V and 3 bases at J; junction bases unmatched: 7. This clonotype appeared many times. What it binds is unknown. V is TRBV9 and J is TRBJ2-7; 12 bases fit TRBD2. What was sequenced was blood. This sequence originates from a woman aged 25 to 45 with Graves' hyperthyroidism that later progressed to Graves' ophthalmopathy. This CDR3 is CASTRTSGTIYEQYF. The DNA for the CDR3 is TGTGCCAGCACCCGGACTAGCGGGACAATCTACGAGCAGTACTTC.